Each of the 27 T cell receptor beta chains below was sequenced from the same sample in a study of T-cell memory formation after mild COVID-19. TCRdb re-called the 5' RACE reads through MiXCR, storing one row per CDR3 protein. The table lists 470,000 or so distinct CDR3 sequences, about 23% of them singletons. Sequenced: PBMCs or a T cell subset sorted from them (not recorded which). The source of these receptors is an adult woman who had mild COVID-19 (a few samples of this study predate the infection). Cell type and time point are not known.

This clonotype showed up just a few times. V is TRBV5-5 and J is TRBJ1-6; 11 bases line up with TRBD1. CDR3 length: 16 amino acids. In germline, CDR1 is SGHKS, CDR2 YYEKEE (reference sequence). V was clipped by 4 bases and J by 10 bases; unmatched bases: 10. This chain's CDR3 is CASSQLPGQGESPLHF. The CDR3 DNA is TGTGCCAGCAGCCAGCTACCGGGACAGGGGGAATCACCCCTCCACTTT.

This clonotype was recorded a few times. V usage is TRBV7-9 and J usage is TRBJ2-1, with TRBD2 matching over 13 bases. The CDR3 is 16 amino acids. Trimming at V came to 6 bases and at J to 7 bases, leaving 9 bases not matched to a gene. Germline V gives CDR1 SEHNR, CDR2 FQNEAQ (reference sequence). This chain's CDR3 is CASRPAGTSGNNEQFF. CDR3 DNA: TGTGCCAGCAGACCTGCCGGGACTAGCGGGAATAATGAGCAGTTCTTC.

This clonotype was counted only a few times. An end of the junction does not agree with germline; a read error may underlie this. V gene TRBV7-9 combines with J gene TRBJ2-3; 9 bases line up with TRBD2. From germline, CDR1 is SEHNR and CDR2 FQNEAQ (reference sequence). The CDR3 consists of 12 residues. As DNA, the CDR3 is TGTGCCAGCAGCACACGGGCTAGCGGGGCCAGTTTT. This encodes CASSTRASGASF.

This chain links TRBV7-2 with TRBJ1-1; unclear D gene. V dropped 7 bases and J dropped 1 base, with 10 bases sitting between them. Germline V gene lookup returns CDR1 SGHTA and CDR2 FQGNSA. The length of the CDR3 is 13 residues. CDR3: CASTREQNTEAFF. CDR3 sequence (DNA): TGTGCCAGCACAAGGGAACAGAACACTGAAGCTTTCTTT.

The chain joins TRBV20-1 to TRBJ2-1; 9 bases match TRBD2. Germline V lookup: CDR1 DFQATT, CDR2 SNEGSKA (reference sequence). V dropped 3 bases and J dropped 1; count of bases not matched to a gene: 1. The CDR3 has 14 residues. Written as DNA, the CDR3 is TGCAGTGCTAGGACTAGCGGATCCTACAATGAGCAGTTCTTC. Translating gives CSARTSGSYNEQFF.

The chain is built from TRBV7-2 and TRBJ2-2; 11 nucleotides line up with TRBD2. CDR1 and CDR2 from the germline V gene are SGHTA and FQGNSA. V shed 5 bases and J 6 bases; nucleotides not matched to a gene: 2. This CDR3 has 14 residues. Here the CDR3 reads CASSTGLAAGELFF. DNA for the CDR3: TGTGCCAGCAGCACGGGACTAGCGGCCGGGGAGCTGTTTTTT.

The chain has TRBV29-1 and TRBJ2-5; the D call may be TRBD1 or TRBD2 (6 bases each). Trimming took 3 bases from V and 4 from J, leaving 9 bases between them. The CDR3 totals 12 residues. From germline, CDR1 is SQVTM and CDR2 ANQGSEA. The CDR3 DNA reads TGCAGCGTTGAGGAGGGGGGAGAGACCCAGTACTTC. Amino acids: CSVEEGGETQYF.

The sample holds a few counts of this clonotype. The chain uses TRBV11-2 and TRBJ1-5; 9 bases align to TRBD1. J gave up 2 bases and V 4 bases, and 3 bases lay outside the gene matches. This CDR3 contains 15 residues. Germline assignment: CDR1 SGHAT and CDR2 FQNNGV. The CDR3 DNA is TGTGCCAGCAGCTCCCGGACAGGGGGCAATCAGCCCCAGCATTTT. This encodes CASSSRTGGNQPQHF. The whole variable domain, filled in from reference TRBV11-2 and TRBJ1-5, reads EAGVAQSPRYKIIEKRQSVAFWCNPISGHATLYWYQQILGQGPKLLIQFQNNGVVDDSQLPKDRFSAERLKGVDSTLKIQPAKLEDSAVYLCASSSRTGGNQPQHFGDGTRLSIL.

The CDR3 loop is CSASAGLAGSDTQYF. CDR3 DNA: TGCAGTGCGTCAGCTGGACTAGCAGGGTCAGATACGCAGTATTTT. The chain combines TRBV20-1 with TRBJ2-3; 8 bases line up with TRBD2. V lost 6 bases, J lost 4 bases, and 12 bases stayed unmatched. Germline V gives CDR1 DFQATT, CDR2 SNEGSKA (reference sequence). The CDR3 is made up of 15 amino acids.

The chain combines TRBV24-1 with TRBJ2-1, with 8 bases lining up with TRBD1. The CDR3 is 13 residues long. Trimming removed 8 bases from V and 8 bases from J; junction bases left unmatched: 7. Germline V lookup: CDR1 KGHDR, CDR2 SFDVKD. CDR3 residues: CATTTGVDYEQFF. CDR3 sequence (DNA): TGTGCCACCACGACAGGGGTGGACTATGAGCAGTTCTTC.

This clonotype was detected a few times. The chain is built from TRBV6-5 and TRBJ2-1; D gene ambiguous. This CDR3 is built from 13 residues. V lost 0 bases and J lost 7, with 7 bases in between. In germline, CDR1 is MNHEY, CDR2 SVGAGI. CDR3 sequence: CASSYSKWNEQFF. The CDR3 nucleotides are TGTGCCAGCAGTTACTCGAAGTGGAATGAGCAGTTCTTC.

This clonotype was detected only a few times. CDR3 protein: CASSLASGGTQETQYF. The DNA for the CDR3 is TGCGCCAGCAGCTTGGCTAGCGGGGGGACACAAGAGACCCAGTACTTC. J is TRBJ2-5 and V is TRBV5-1; 11 bases line up with TRBD2. From germline, CDR1 is SGHRS and CDR2 YFSETQ. Trimming removed 0 bases from V and 2 bases from J; junction bases left unmatched: 3. The length of the CDR3 is 16 residues.

CDR3 DNA: TGCAGTGCACGACATTTGGGACAGGGGGTTGGCGCGTGGCATTCACCCCTCCACTTT. This sequence encodes CSARHLGQGVGAWHSPLHF. The genes are TRBV20-1 and TRBJ1-6, with 11 positions matching TRBD1. Germline V CDR1 and CDR2: DFQATT, SNEGSKA (reference sequence). V trimming: 6 bases; J trimming: 8 bases; junction bases outside the gene matches: 21. This CDR3 contains 19 residues.

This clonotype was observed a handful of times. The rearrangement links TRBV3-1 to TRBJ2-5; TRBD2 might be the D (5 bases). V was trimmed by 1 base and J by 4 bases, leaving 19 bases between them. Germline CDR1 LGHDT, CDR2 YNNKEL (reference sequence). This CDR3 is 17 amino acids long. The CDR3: CASSQVYAGLGGETQYF. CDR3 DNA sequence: TGTGCCAGCAGCCAAGTTTATGCCGGTCTAGGAGGAGAGACCCAGTACTTC.

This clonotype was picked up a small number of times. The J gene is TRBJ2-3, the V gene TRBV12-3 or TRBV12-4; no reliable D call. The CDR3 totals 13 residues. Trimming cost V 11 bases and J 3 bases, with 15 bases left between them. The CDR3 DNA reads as TGTGCCTCCTCCCGGTTTGGGACAGATACGCAGTATTTT. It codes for CASSRFGTDTQYF.

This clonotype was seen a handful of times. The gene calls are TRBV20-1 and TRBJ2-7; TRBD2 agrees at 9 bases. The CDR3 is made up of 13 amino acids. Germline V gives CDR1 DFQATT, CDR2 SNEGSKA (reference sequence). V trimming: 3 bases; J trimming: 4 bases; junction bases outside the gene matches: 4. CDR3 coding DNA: TGCAGTGCTAGTAGCGGGAGTGAGTACGAGCAGTACTTC. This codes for CSASSGSEYEQYF.

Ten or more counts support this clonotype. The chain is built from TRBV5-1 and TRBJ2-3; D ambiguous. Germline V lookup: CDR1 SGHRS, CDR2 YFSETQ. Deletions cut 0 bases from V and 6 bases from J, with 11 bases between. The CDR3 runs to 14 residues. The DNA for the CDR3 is TGCGCCAGCAGCTTGGTTCCAGTCACGGATACGCAGTATTTT. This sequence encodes CASSLVPVTDTQYF.

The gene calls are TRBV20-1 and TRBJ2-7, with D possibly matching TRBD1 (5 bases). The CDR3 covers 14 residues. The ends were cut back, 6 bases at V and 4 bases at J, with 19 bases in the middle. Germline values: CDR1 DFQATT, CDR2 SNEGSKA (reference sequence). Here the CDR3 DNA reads TGCAGTGCAGGAGCCTTAAAGGGGTCTTACGAGCAGTACTTC. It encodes CSAGALKGSYEQYF.

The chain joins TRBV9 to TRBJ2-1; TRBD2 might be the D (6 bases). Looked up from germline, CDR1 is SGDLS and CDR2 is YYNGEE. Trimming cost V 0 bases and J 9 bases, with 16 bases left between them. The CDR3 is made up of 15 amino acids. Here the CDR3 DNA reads TGTGCCAGCAGCGTAGTTGCGGGGTACAATCTTGAGCAGTTCTTC. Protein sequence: CASSVVAGYNLEQFF.

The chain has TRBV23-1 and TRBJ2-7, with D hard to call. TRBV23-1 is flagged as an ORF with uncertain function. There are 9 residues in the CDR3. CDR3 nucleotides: TGCGCTTCGAGGTACGAGCAGTACTTC. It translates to CASRYEQYF.

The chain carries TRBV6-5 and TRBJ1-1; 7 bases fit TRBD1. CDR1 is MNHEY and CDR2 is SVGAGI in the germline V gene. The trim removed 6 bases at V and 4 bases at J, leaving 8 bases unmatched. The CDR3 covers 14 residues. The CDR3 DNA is TGTGCCAGCAGGGCCGACAGGGCGAGCACTGAAGCTTTCTTT. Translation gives CASRADRASTEAFF.

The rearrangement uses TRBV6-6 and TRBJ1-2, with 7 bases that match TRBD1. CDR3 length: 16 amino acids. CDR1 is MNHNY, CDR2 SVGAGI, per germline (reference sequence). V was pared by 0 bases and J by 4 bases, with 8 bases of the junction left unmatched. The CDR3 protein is CASSYSDPGQFYGYTF. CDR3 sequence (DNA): TGTGCCAGCAGTTACTCTGATCCGGGACAGTTCTATGGCTACACCTTC.

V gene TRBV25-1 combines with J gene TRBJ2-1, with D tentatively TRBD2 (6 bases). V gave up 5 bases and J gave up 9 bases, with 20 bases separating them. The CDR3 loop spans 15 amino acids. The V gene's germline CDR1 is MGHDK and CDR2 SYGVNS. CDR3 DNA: TGTGCCAGCAGTTGGGGGAGGAGATCTTTGGGTGAGCAGTTCTTC. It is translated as CASSWGRRSLGEQFF.

The CDR3 nucleotides read TGTGCCAGCAGTTACCCAGGACTAGCGGGCGAGGCAGATACGCAGTATTTT. Protein product: CASSYPGLAGEADTQYF. The chain combines TRBV6-2 or TRBV6-3 with TRBJ2-3; 11 positions match TRBD2. The length of the CDR3 is 17 residues. Germline loops: CDR1 MNHEY, CDR2 SVGEGT. The junction had 8 bases not matched to a gene; V was cut back by 2 bases and J by 4 bases.

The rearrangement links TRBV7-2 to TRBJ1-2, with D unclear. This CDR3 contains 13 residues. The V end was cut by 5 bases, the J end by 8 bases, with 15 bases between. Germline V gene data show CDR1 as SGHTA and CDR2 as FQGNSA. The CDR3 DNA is TGTGCCAGCAGCCCGGGGTCTTCGGAAGGCTACACCTTC. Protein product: CASSPGSSEGYTF.

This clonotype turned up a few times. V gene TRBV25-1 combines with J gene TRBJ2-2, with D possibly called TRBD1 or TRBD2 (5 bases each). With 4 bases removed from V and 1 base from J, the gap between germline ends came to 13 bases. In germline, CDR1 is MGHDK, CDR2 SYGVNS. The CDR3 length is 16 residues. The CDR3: CASSGPGRRNTGELFF. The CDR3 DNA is TGTGCCAGCAGTGGACCGGGACGGAGGAACACCGGGGAGCTGTTTTTT.

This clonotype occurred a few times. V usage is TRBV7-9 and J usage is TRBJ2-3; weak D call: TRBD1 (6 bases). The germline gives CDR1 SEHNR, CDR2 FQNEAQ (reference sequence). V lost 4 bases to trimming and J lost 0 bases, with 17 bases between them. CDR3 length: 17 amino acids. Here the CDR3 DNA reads TGTGCCAGCAGCTCCAGTCTTAGGGGGTACAGCACAGATACGCAGTATTTT. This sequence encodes CASSSSLRGYSTDTQYF.